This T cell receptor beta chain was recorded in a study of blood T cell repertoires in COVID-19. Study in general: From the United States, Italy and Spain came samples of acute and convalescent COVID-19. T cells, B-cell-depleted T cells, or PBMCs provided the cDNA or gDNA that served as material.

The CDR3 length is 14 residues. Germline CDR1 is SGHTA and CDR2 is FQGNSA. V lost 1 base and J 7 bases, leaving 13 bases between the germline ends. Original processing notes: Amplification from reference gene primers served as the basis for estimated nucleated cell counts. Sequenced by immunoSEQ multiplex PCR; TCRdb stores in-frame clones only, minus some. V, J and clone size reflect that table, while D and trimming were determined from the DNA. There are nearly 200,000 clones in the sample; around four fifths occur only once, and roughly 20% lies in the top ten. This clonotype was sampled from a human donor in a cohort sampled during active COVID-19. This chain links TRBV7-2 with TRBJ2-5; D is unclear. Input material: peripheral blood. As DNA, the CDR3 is TGTGCCAGCAGCTTAGGAGGCGAACCTGGGACCCAGTACTTC. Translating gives CASSLGGEPGTQYF. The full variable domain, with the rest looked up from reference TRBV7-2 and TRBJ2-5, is GAGVSQSPSNKVTEKGKDVELRCDPISGHTALYWYRQSLGQGLEFLIYFQGNSAPDKSGLPSDRFSAERTGGSVSTLTIQRTQQEDSAVYLCASSLGGEPGTQYFGPGTRLLVL.